One sample yielded the 24 T cell receptor beta chains listed below, sequenced in a study of regulatory T cells in long-lasting Graves disease. Time point meaning: newly diagnosed GD, antithyroid drugs for less than 3 months. PBMC RNA was the source of the TCR library. Arm-PCR with iRepertoire HTBI primers amplified the CDR3 regions for these TCR beta libraries. TCRdb fed the multiplex PCR reads into MiXCR, producing one record per CDR3 protein. The sample consists of 400,000 to 500,000 distinct CDR3 sequences, roughly 15% of them appearing once. The data also belong to a second study, concerning T cells in Graves' hyperthyroidism and ophthalmopathy.

The material was peripheral blood mononuclear cells (PBMCs), obtained at new diagnosis, from a patient treated with antithyroid drugs. The receptor set was obtained from a woman aged 18-29 years with Graves disease.

The chain uses TRBV19 and TRBJ2-1; 11 bases are shared with TRBD2. Losses at the gene ends were 5 bases for V and 5 bases for J; bases not matched to a gene: 17. The V gene's germline CDR1 is LNHDA and CDR2 SQIVND (reference sequence). The CDR3 runs to 19 residues. CDR3 loop: CASSPLAGGSLLIDNEQFF. In DNA form, the CDR3 reads TGTGCCAGTAGTCCTCTAGCGGGAGGATCCCTACTTATTGACAATGAGCAGTTCTTC.

In its sample, this clonotype was seen many times. This chain connects TRBV12-3 or TRBV12-4 to TRBJ2-3, with a tentative D call TRBD2 (6 bases). The V and J ends lost 3 bases and 4 bases respectively, with 8 bases between them. CDR3 length equals 13 residues. CDR3 amino acids: CASSLGGPDTQYF. The CDR3 nucleotides read TGTGCCAGCAGTTTGGGGGGTCCAGATACGCAGTATTTT.

There are many counts of this clonotype. The chain recombines TRBV5-5 with TRBJ1-1; D unresolved. V lost 2 bases to trimming and J lost 4 bases, with 6 bases between them. Germline V gives CDR1 SGHKS, CDR2 YYEKEE (reference sequence). The CDR3 is 12 amino acids. The CDR3 spells CASSFVGTEAFF. The CDR3 DNA follows: TGTGCCAGCAGCTTCGTGGGCACTGAAGCTTTCTTT.

This chain connects TRBV27 to TRBJ2-2, with TRBD2 matching 9 bases. Germline CDR1 MNHEY, CDR2 SMNVEV (reference sequence). CDR3 length: 17 residues. J lost 2 bases, V lost 1 base, and 5 bases had no gene match. The DNA for the CDR3 is TGTGCCAGCAGTTTATTATCTAGCGGGGTAAACACCGGGGAGCTGTTTTTT. Translation: CASSLLSSGVNTGELFF.

At least ten counts were recorded for this clonotype. The chain recombines TRBV6-1 with TRBJ2-3, with 9 bases identical to TRBD2. From germline, CDR1 is MNHNS and CDR2 SASEGT. The V segment lost 5 bases and the J segment 2 bases; nucleotides outside the gene matches: 8. The CDR3 runs to 16 residues. The CDR3 DNA reads as TGTGCCAGCAGTCAGACTAGCGGAACTTTCACAGATACGCAGTATTTT. Encoded protein: CASSQTSGTFTDTQYF.

The V gene is TRBV6-2 or TRBV6-3, the J gene TRBJ2-7, with D uncertain. V was trimmed by 0 bases and J by 3 bases, leaving 12 bases between them. From germline, CDR1 is MNHEY and CDR2 SVGEGT. The CDR3 sequence is 15 residues long. This CDR3 reads CASSYSPSDFYEQYF. CDR3 bases: TGTGCCAGCAGTTACTCGCCCAGCGACTTCTACGAGCAGTACTTC.

As concerns this clonotype: A much larger clone lies a single base off, so this may be a read error. The rearrangement uses TRBV7-2 and TRBJ2-1; 10 bases align to TRBD2. The CDR3 has 14 amino acids. CDR1 SGHTA and CDR2 FQGNSA come from the germline V gene. CDR3 region: CASSLSRRTSGLLF. The CDR3 bases are TGTGCCAGCAGCCTAAGCAGGCGGACTAGCGGACTCCTCTTC.

For this clonotype: A clone one base away is much larger, so this may be a read error. The V call is TRBV12-3 or TRBV12-4, the J call TRBJ1-2; TRBD1 matches 7 bases. The CDR3 consists of 15 residues. The CDR3 DNA follows: TGTGCCAGCAGTTACCGGGACAGCGGACTCTATGGCAACACCTTC. Amino acids: CASSYRDSGLYGNTF.

The sample holds a few counts of this clonotype. CDR3 coding DNA: TGCGCCAACCTCCGTCCCCCGGGACAGGGAGTTTTGAACACTGAAGCTTTCTTT. Amino acid sequence: CANLRPPGQGVLNTEAFF. The chain combines TRBV5-1 with TRBJ1-1, with 9 bases identical to TRBD1. Trimming took 9 bases from V and 0 from J; bases not matched to a gene: 18. CDR1 SGHRS and CDR2 YFSETQ come from the germline V gene. CDR3 length: 18 residues.

This clonotype was counted only a few times. Possible read error: a much larger clone is one base away. The conserved closing phenylalanine or tryptophan is absent in this CDR3, likely reflecting a read error. The V and J genes are TRBV7-8 and TRBJ2-3; D might be TRBD2 (6 bases). Germline values: CDR1 SGHVS, CDR2 FQNEAQ. This CDR3 region has 16 residues. The ends were cut back, 2 bases at V and 0 bases at J, with 12 bases in the middle. The CDR3 nucleotides read TGTGCCAGCAGCTTAAAGCGGGTGACTAGCACAGATACGCAGTATCTT. As protein: CASSLKRVTSTDTQYL.

The sample holds a few counts of this clonotype. The chain recombines TRBV6-2 or TRBV6-3 with TRBJ2-4; 10 positions match TRBD2. The V gene end was trimmed by 5 bases and the J gene end by 0 bases; junction bases not matched to a gene: 7. Germline V lookup: CDR1 MNHEY, CDR2 SVGEGT. This CDR3 spans 17 amino acids. CDR3 coding DNA: TGTGCCAGCAGTGTTTTAGCGGGAGGTCTAGCCAAAAACATTCAGTACTTC. Its protein is CASSVLAGGLAKNIQYF.

Worth noting for this clonotype: One end of the junction is discordant with germline, which a read error may explain. The chain links TRBV7-6 to TRBJ2-1; D perhaps matches TRBD2 (5 bases). The germline CDR1 and CDR2 sequences are SGHVS and FNYEAQ. The CDR3 contains 14 residues. The CDR3 region is CTSSLNDEGWEQFF. The CDR3, as DNA: TGTACCAGCAGCTTGAATGACGAGGGTTGGGAGCAGTTCTTC.

CDR3 sequence: CASSYISPTGTGELFF. In DNA, the CDR3 is TGTGCCAGCAGTTACATTTCTCCGACCGGAACCGGGGAGCTGTTTTTT. The J gene is TRBJ2-2, the V gene TRBV6-4; the D is unclear. V shed 5 bases and J shed 5 bases, with 18 bases lying between them. The CDR3 totals 16 residues. Germline lookup yields CDR1 MRHNA and CDR2 SNTAGT.

The CDR3 DNA reads TGTGCCAGCAGCTTACAGGGCCCAGGGGAGACCCAGTACTTC. This encodes CASSLQGPGETQYF. The chain is built from TRBV11-3 and TRBJ2-5; TRBD1 might be the D (5 bases). Germline-derived CDR1 and CDR2 are SGHNT and YENEEA. The CDR3 runs to 14 residues. The V end lost 2 bases, the J end lost 5 bases, and 12 bases lay between the germline ends.

This clonotype was seen repeatedly, ten times or more. The chain recombines TRBV28 with TRBJ1-1; 8 positions match TRBD1. CDR1 is MDHEN and CDR2 is SYDVKM in the germline V gene. The CDR3 has 15 residues. After removal of 6 bases from V and 2 bases from J, the junction contained 8 bases not matched to a gene. The DNA for the CDR3 is TGTGCCAGCAGGGAAGACAGGGGATTTAACACTGAAGCTTTCTTT. Translation gives CASREDRGFNTEAFF.

In this sample, this clonotype turned up many times. The chain employs TRBV12-3 or TRBV12-4 and TRBJ2-7, with no clear D. Trimming took off 5 bases at V and 7 bases at J, with 12 bases between the two ends. CDR3 length equals 12 residues. This CDR3 is CASSPGTLEQYF. DNA of the CDR3: TGTGCCAGCAGTCCCGGTACTTTGGAGCAGTACTTC.

This clonotype was seen a few times. J is TRBJ2-1 and V is TRBV5-1; 9 bases map to TRBD2. CDR3 length equals 16 residues. Per the germline V gene, CDR1 is SGHRS and CDR2 is YFSETQ. The V segment lost 0 bases and the J segment 3 bases; nucleotides outside the gene matches: 4. DNA of the CDR3: TGCGCCAGCAGCTTGGTTGCGGGAGGGCGCTACAATGAGCAGTTCTTC. As protein: CASSLVAGGRYNEQFF.

Comment on this clonotype: At one end, the junction sequence differs from germline, possibly due to a read error. The V gene is TRBV5-1, the J gene TRBJ1-6, with D hard to call. This CDR3 contains 11 residues. CDR1 and CDR2 from the germline V gene are SGHRS and YFSETQ. CDR3 coding DNA: TGCGCCAGCGGTTATGATTCACCCCTCCGCTTT. The encoded protein is CASGYDSPLRF.

The sample holds many counts of this clonotype. The limits of the CDR3 on the DNA are not certain, so only TCRdb's listed CDR3 is given. The chain combines TRBV16 with TRBJ1-1; the DNA was not compared with TRBD1, the D call given in the table. Germline assignment: CDR1 KGHSY and CDR2 FQNENV. From its first to its last residue, the CDR3 has 16 amino acids. The CDR3: CASSQYQDSGVPEAFF.

This clonotype was seen a handful of times. The chain uses TRBV5-1 and TRBJ2-4; tentatively, D is TRBD2 (5 bases). The germline gives CDR1 SGHRS, CDR2 YFSETQ. Trimming cost V 4 bases and J 7 bases, with 18 bases left between them. CDR3 length equals 15 residues. CDR3 sequence: CASSLGNRGWNIQYF. CDR3 nucleotide sequence: TGCGCCAGCAGCCTCGGCAACCGCGGGTGGAACATTCAGTACTTC.

This clonotype was seen more than once but under ten times. The chain has TRBV7-3 and TRBJ2-1, with TRBD2 identical over 14 bases. The CDR3 extends over 15 amino acids. From germline, CDR1 is SGHTA and CDR2 FQGTGA. V trimming: 2 bases; J trimming: 8 bases; junction bases outside the gene matches: 2. The chain's CDR3 is CASSLGTSGSYEQFF. The DNA of the CDR3 is TGTGCCAGCAGCTTAGGGACTAGCGGGAGCTATGAGCAGTTCTTC.

The gene calls are TRBV4-3 and TRBJ2-3; D is tentatively TRBD1 or TRBD2 (5 bases each). The CDR3 extends over 14 amino acids. Germline V gene data show CDR1 as LGHNA and CDR2 as YSLEER. V was trimmed by 4 bases and J by 10 bases, leaving 18 bases between them. The DNA for the CDR3 is TGCGCCAGCAGCCCATCCCAGGGAGACTTATCGCAGTATTTT. Its translation: CASSPSQGDLSQYF.

This clonotype was found a few times. Compared with germline, one end of the junction differs, possibly owing to a read error. The V and J genes are TRBV7-7 and TRBJ2-1; D is unresolved. Germline CDR1 is SSHAT and CDR2 is FNYEAQ (reference sequence). The CDR3 is 13 amino acids. The CDR3 reads CASSLGHGDEQFF. CDR3 bases: TGTGCTAGCAGCTTAGGTCATGGAGATGAGCAGTTCTTC. The whole variable domain, filled in from reference TRBV7-7 and TRBJ2-1, reads GAGVSQSPRYKVTKRGQDVTLRCDPISSHATLYWYQQALGQGPEFLTYFNYEAQPDKSGLPSDRFSAERPEGSISTLTIQRTEQRDSAMYRCASSLGHGDEQFFGPGTRLTVL.

There are many counts of this clonotype. This rearrangement joins TRBV6-1 to TRBJ2-1; D is uncertain. The V gene's germline CDR1 is MNHNS and CDR2 SASEGT. The CDR3 loop spans 15 amino acids. With 7 bases removed from V and 4 bases from J, the gap between germline ends came to 17 bases. CDR3 sequence reads: CASKDRTYPYNEQFF. CDR3 DNA: TGTGCCAGCAAGGATAGGACCTACCCATACAATGAGCAGTTCTTC.